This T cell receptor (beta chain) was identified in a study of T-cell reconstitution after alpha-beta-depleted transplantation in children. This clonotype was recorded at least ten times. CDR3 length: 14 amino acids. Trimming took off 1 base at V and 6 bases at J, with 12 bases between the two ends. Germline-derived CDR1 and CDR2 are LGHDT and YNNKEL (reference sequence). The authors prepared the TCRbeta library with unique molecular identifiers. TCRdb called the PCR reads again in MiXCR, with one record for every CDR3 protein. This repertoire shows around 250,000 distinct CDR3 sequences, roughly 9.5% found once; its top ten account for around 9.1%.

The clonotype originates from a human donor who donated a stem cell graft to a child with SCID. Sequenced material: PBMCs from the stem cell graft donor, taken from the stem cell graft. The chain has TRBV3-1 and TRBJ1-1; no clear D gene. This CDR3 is CASSQGFSLAEAFF. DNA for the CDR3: TGTGCCAGCAGCCAAGGATTTAGTTTGGCTGAAGCTTTCTTT.